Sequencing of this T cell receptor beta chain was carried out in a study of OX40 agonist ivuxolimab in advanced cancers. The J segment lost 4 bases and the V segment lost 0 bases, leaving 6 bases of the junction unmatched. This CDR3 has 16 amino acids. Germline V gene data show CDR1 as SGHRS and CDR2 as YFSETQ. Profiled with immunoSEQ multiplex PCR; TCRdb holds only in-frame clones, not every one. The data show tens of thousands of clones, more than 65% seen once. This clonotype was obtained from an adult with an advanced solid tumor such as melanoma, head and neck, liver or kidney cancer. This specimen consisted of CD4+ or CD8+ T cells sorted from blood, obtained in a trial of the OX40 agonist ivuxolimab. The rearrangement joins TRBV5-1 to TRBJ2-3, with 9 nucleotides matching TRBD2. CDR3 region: CASSLARLAGSDTQYF. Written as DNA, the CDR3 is TGCGCCAGCAGCTTGGCCCGGCTAGCGGGGTCAGATACGCAGTATTTT.